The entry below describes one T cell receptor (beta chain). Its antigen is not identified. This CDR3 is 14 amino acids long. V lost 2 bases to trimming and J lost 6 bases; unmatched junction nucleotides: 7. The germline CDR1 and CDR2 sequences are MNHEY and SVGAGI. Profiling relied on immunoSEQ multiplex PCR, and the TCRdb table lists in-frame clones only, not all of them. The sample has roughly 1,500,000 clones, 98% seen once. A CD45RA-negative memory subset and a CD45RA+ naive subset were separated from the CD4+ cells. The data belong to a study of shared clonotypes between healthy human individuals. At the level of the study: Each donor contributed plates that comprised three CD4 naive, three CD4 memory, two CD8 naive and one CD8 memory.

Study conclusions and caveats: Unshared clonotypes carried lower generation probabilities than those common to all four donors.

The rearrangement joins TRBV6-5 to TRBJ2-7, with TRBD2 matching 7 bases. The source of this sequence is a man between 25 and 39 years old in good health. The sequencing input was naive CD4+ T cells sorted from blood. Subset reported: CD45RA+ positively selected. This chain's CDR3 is CASSYPTGGLEQYF. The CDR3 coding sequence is TGTGCCAGCAGTTACCCAACGGGGGGTCTCGAGCAGTACTTC.